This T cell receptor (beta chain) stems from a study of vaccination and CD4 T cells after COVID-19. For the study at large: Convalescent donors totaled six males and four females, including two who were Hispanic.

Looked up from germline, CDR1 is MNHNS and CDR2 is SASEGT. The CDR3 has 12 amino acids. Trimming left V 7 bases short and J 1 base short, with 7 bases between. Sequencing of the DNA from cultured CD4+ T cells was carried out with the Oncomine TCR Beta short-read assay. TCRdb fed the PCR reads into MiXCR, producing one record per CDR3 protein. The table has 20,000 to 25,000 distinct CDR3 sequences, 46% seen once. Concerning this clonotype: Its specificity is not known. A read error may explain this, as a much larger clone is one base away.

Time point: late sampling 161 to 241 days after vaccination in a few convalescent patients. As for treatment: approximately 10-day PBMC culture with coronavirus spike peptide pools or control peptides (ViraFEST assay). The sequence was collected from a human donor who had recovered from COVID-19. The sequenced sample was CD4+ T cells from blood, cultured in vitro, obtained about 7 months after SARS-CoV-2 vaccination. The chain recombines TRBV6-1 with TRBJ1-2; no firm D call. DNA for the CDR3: TGTGCCAGCACACCAAGTAACTATGGCTACACCTTC. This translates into CASTPSNYGYTF.